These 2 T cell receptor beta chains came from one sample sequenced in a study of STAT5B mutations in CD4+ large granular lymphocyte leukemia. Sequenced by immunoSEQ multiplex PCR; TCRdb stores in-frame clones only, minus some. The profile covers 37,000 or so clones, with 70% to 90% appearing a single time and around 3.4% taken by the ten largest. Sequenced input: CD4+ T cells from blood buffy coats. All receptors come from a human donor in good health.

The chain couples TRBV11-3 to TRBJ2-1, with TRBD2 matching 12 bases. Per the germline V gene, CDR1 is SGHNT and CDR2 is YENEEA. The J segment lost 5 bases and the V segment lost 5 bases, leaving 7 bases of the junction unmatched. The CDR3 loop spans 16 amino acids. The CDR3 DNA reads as TGTGCCAGCAGCCTAGCCGGACTAGCGGGACACAATGAGCAGTTCTTC. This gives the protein CASSLAGLAGHNEQFF.

The chain's CDR3 is CASSQQGLGEQYF. The CDR3 DNA reads TGTGCCAGTAGTCAACAGGGGTTGGGCGAGCAGTACTTC. The chain recombines TRBV19 with TRBJ2-7; 7 nucleotides agree with TRBD1. Germline V gene sequence: CDR1 LNHDA, CDR2 SQIVND (reference sequence). This CDR3 is 13 amino acids long. The V and J ends lost 5 bases and 6 bases, in that order; junction bases with no gene match: 7.